A single sample is the source of the 5 T cell receptor beta chains below, sequenced in a study of response to subunit inactivated influenza vaccine. TCRdb reanalysed the RT-PCR reads using MiXCR and keeps one entry per CDR3 protein. The repertoire holds some 640,000 distinct CDR3 sequences, with about 14% as singletons. Sequencing used PBMCs from blood, obtained approximately 15 days before vaccination. The receptors derive from a man over 45 who received an inactivated influenza vaccine.

The genes are TRBV18 and TRBJ1-1; 7 bases line up with TRBD1. Losses at the gene ends were 0 bases for V and 8 bases for J; bases not matched to a gene: 0. The CDR3 extends over 12 amino acids. Germline CDR1 is KGHSH and CDR2 is LQKENI. Here the CDR3 reads CASSPPTGEAFF. CDR3 bases: TGTGCCAGCTCACCACCGACAGGGGAAGCTTTCTTT.

This chain uses TRBV7-8 with TRBJ2-7; weak D call: TRBD2 (5 bases). Per the germline V gene, CDR1 is SGHVS and CDR2 is FQNEAQ. The V gene lost 3 bases and the J gene lost 0 bases, with 15 bases spanning the gap. The CDR3 totals 16 residues. The CDR3 DNA follows: TGTGCCAGCAGCTTTCATCGGGGTCTCGACTCCTACGAGCAGTACTTC. Amino acids: CASSFHRGLDSYEQYF.

The CDR3 sequence: CASSFAQGTQPQHF. The DNA of the CDR3 is TGTGCCAGCAGCTTCGCACAGGGAACTCAGCCCCAGCATTTT. The gene calls are TRBV7-8 and TRBJ1-5, with D possibly TRBD1 on 6 matching bases. The CDR3 loop spans 14 amino acids. Germline loops: CDR1 SGHVS, CDR2 FQNEAQ. Trimming removed 3 bases at V and 6 bases at J, with 12 bases between.

The genes are TRBV6-1 and TRBJ1-1; possible D gene TRBD1, 6 bases. V lost 5 bases and J 4 bases, leaving 17 bases between the germline ends. Germline V lookup: CDR1 MNHNS, CDR2 SASEGT. CDR3 length equals 15 residues. The DNA of the CDR3 is TGTGCCAGCAGTCTAGGGGGGGCGCCGGGCACTGAAGCTTTCTTT. This gives the protein CASSLGGAPGTEAFF.

In its sample, this clonotype was seen a few times. The CDR3 coding sequence is TGTGCCAGTAGTGACGCGTGGGGCCGGGGGGGGACTGAAGCTTTCTTT. Translating it yields CASSDAWGRGGTEAFF. This rearrangement joins TRBV19 to TRBJ1-1; D is possibly TRBD1 (5 bases). Per the germline V gene, CDR1 is LNHDA and CDR2 is SQIVND (reference sequence). The CDR3 contains 16 residues. V lost 5 bases to trimming and J lost 5 bases, with 21 bases between them.